A selection of T cell receptor beta chains follows, all from one sample in a study of blood T cell repertoires in COVID-19. Measured with immunoSEQ multiplex PCR; TCRdb has only the in-frame clones, and not every one. The sample has about 250,000 clones, 82% seen once. Sequencing was performed on peripheral blood. These receptors all come from a woman at least 80 years old with active or convalescent COVID-19. The CDR3 runs from the conserved cysteine through the conserved F or W. A D gene is named only where the DNA matches it firmly. Clone size, where shown, is once, few, many, or a class for clones that have expanded.

>TRBV7-9|TRBJ1-4|.|TRBD1|14
TGTGCCAGCAGCCAGGGGGGAACTAATGAAAAACTGTTTTTT
CASSQGGTNEKLFF
>TRBV28|TRBJ2-5|.|TRBD1|13
TGTGCCAGCAGGAGGGGGCTATTGGAGACCCAGTACTTC
CASRRGLLETQYF
>TRBV28|TRBJ1-6|.|.|13
TGTGCCAGCCAGGGGTCCTATAATTCACCCCTCCACTTT
CASQGSYNSPLHF
>TRBV20-1|TRBJ1-1|.|.|15
TGCAGTGCTAGTGGCAGGAGGTACCAAATTGCTGAAGCTTTCTTT
CSASGRRYQIAEAFF
>TRBV29-1|TRBJ1-2|.|TRBD1|13
TGCAGCGTTACCCGACAGGGGGCGTTTGGCTACACCTTC
CSVTRQGAFGYTF
>TRBV3-1/TRBV3-2|TRBJ2-7|.|.|14
TGTGCCAGCAGCCAACCGGGAGCCACCGTCGAGCAGTACTTC
CASSQPGATVEQYF
>TRBV7-8|TRBJ2-5|few|TRBD2|14
TGTGCCAGCAGCTTCCAGCGGGGGAAAGAGACCCAGTACTTC
CASSFQRGKETQYF
>TRBV25-1|TRBJ2-2|.|.|15
TGTGCCAGCAGGGGCTACGGACAGAACACCGGGGAGCTGTTTTTT
CASRGYGQNTGELFF
>TRBV7-9|TRBJ2-5|.|.|13
TGTGCCAGCAGCTTCGGGGGACGAGAGACCCAGTACTTC
CASSFGGRETQYF
>TRBV2|TRBJ1-1|.|.|13
TGTGCCAGCAGTGACCGGGGGAACACTGAAGCTTTCTTT
CASSDRGNTEAFF
>TRBV6-5|TRBJ1-1|.|.|13
TGTGCCAGCAGTTATAGGGGGAACACTGAAGCTTTCTTT
CASSYRGNTEAFF
>TRBV6-5|TRBJ1-1|.|.|15
TGTGCCAGCAGTTACCAGACAGGATCGAACACTGAAGCTTTCTTT
CASSYQTGSNTEAFF
>TRBV5-5|TRBJ1-2|.|.|13
TGTGCCAGCAGCTTGGTTGGTAAGAGTGGCTACACCTTC
CASSLVGKSGYTF
>TRBV29-1|TRBJ1-1|once|.|11
TGCAGCGGAGACAGTGACACTGAAGCTTTCTTT
CSGDSDTEAFF
>TRBV9|TRBJ1-1|.|TRBD1|14
TGTGCCAGCAGGGAAATGACAGGGGGCACTGAAGCTTTCTTT
CASREMTGGTEAFF
>TRBV5-1|TRBJ2-1|few|TRBD2|17
TGCGCCAGCAGCTCCCACCTAGCGGGAGCGGGCTACAATGAGCAGTTCTTC
CASSSHLAGAGYNEQFF
>TRBV19|TRBJ2-6|.|.|14
TGTGCCAGTAGTACGACATCGGGGGCCAACGTCCTGACTTTC
CASSTTSGANVLTF
>TRBV7-9|TRBJ2-1|.|.|13
TGTGCCAGCAGCTTAAAGGGGGGGTCAGAGCAGTTCTTC
CASSLKGGSEQFF
>TRBV7-8|TRBJ1-5|.|TRBD1|16
TGTGCCAGCAGCCCAGGGACAGCCCTTAGCAATCAGCCCCAGCATTTT
CASSPGTALSNQPQHF
>TRBV7-2|TRBJ1-6|.|TRBD1|15
TGTGCCAGCAGTTTTGTTACAGGGGGCGATTCACCCCTCCACTTT
CASSFVTGGDSPLHF
>TRBV4-1|TRBJ2-1|.|.|13
TGCGCCAGCAGCCAAGATAACGGGGTTGAGCAGTTCTTC
CASSQDNGVEQFF
>TRBV5-1|TRBJ1-2|.|.|14
TGCGCCAGCAGCTTGGCCAGGGGTGGCTATGGCTACACCTTC
CASSLARGGYGYTF